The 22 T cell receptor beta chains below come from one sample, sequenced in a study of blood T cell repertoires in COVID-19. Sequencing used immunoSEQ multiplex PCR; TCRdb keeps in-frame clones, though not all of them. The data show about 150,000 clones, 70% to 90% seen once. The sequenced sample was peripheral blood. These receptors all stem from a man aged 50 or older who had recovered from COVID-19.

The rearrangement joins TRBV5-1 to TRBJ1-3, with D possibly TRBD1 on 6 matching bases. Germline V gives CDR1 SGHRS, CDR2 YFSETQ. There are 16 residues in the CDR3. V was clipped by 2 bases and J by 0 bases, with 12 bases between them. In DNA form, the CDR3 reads TGCGCCAGCAGCTTAATGAGACAGGCCTCTGGAAACACCATATATTTT. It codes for CASSLMRQASGNTIYF.

CDR3 region: CASSVVAGGKQETQYF. CDR3 sequence (DNA): TGTGCCAGCAGCGTAGTAGCGGGAGGAAAACAAGAGACCCAGTACTTC. This chain uses TRBV9 with TRBJ2-5; 10 nucleotides agree with TRBD2. J gave up 2 bases and V 0 bases, and 4 bases lay outside the gene matches. The CDR3 is 16 residues long. Germline loops: CDR1 SGDLS, CDR2 YYNGEE.

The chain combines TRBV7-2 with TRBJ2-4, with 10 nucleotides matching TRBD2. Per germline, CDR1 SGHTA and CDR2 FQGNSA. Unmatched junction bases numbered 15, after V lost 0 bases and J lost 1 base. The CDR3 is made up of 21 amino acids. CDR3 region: CASSLAPPSGGRVGAKNIQYF. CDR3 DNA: TGTGCCAGCAGCTTAGCCCCCCCTAGCGGGGGCCGCGTGGGGGCCAAAAACATTCAGTACTTC.

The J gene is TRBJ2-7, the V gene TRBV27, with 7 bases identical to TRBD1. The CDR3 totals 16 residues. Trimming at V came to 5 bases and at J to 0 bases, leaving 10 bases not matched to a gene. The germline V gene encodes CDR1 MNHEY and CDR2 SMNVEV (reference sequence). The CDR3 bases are TGTGCCAGCAGTGCCACCCCCGGGACAGTCTCCTACGAGCAGTACTTC. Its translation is CASSATPGTVSYEQYF.

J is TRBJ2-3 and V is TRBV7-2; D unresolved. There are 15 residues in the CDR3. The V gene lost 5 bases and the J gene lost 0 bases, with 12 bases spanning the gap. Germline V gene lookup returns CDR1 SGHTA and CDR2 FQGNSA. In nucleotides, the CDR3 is TGTGCCAGCAGCCCTAGTGAGTTTAGCACAGATACGCAGTATTTT. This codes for CASSPSEFSTDTQYF.

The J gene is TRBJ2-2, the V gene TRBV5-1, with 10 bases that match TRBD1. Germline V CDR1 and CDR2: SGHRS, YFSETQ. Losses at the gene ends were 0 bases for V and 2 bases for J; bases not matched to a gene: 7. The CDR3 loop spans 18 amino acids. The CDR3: CASSLARGTGENTGELFF. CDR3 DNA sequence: TGCGCCAGCAGCTTGGCTCGCGGGACAGGGGAAAACACCGGGGAGCTGTTTTTT.

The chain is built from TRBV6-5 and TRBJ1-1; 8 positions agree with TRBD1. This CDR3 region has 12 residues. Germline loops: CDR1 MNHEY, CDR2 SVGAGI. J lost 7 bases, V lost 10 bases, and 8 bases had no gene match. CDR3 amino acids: CATRTGPVEAFF. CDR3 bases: TGTGCCACCAGGACAGGGCCAGTTGAAGCTTTCTTT.

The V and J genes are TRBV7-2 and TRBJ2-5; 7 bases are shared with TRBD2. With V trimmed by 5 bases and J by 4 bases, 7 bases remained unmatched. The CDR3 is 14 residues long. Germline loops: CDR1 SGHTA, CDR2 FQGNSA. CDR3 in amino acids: CASSPERDRETQYF. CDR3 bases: TGTGCCAGCAGCCCCGAGCGGGACCGAGAGACCCAGTACTTC. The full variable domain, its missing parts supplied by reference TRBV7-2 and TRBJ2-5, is GAGVSQSPSNKVTEKGKDVELRCDPISGHTALYWYRQSLGQGLEFLIYFQGNSAPDKSGLPSDRFSAERTGGSVSTLTIQRTQQEDSAVYLCASSPERDRETQYFGPGTRLLVL.

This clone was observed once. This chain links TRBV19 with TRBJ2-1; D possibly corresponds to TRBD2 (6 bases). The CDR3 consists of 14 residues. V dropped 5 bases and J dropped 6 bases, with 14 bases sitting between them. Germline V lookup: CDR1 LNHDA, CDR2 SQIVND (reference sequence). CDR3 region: CASSWVVGGNEQFF. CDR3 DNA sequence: TGTGCCAGTAGTTGGGTCGTCGGGGGCAATGAGCAGTTCTTC.

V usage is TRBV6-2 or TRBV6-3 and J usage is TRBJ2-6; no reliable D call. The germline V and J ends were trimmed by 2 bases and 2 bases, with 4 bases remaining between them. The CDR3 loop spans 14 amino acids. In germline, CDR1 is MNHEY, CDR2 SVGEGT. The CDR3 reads CASSYPAGANVLTF. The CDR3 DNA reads TGTGCCAGCAGTTACCCAGCTGGGGCCAACGTCCTGACTTTC.

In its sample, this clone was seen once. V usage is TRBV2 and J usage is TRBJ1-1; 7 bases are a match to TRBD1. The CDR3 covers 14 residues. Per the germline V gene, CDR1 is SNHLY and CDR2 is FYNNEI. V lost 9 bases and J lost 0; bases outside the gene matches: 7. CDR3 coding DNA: TGTGCCAGACAGGGGTGGACCATGAACACTGAAGCTTTCTTT. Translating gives CARQGWTMNTEAFF.

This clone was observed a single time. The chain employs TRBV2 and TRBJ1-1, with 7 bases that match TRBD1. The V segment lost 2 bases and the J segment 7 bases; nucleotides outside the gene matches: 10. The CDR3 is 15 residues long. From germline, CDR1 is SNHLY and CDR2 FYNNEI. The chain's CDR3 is CASSEIPGGRGEAFF. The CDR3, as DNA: TGTGCCAGCAGTGAAATTCCAGGGGGTAGAGGTGAAGCTTTCTTT. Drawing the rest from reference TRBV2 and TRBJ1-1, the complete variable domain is EPEVTQTPSHQVTQMGQEVILRCVPISNHLYFYWYRQILGQKVEFLVSFYNNEISEKSEIFDDQFSVERPDGSNFTLKIRSTKLEDSAMYFCASSEIPGGRGEAFFGQGTRLTVV.

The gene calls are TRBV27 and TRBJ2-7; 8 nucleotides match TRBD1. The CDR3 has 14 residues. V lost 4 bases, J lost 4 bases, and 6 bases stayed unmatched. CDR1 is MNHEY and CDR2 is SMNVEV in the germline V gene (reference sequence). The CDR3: CASSWGRGQYEQYF. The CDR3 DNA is TGTGCCAGCAGTTGGGGCAGGGGGCAATACGAGCAGTACTTC.

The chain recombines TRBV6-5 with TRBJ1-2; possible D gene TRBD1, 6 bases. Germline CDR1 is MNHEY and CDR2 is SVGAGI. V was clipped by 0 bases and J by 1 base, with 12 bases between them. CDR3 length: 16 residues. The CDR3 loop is CASSYSGGRVNYGYTF. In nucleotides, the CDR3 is TGTGCCAGCAGTTACTCGGGGGGGCGCGTTAACTATGGCTACACCTTC.

CDR3 nucleotides: TGTGCCAGAAGCTTAGAATTCAGGGAAGAGACCCAGTACTTC. Translation gives CARSLEFREETQYF. J is TRBJ2-5 and V is TRBV7-5; the table's D call, TRBD1, has no DNA check behind it. TRBV7-5 is assigned pseudogene status. The CDR3 sequence is 14 residues long.

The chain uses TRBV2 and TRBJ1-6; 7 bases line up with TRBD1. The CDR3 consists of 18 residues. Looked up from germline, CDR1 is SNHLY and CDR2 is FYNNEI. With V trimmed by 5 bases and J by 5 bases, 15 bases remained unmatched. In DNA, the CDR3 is TGTGCCAGCAGTTTTTCCCCACCCGGACAGGAAGATAATTCACCCCTCCACTTT. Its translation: CASSFSPPGQEDNSPLHF.

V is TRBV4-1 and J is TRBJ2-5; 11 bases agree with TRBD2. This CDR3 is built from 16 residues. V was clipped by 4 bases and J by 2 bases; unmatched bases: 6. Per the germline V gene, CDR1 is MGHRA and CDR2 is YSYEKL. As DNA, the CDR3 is TGCGCCAGCAGCCTCGGGACTAGCGGTTTACAAGAGACCCAGTACTTC. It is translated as CASSLGTSGLQETQYF.

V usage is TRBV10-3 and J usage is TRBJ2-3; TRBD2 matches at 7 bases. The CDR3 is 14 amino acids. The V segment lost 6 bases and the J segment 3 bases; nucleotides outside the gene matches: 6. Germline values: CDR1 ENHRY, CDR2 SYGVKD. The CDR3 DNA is TGTGCCATCAGCGGGGCGGGGGTAACAGATACGCAGTATTTT. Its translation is CAISGAGVTDTQYF.

The CDR3 protein is CASRNSRLVNTEAFF. The CDR3 DNA follows: TGTGCCAGCAGAAATTCTAGGCTGGTGAACACTGAAGCTTTCTTT. This chain connects TRBV6-6 to TRBJ1-1, with no clear D. Germline V lookup: CDR1 MNHNY, CDR2 SVGAGI (reference sequence). The CDR3 has 15 amino acids. V shed 6 bases and J shed 0 bases, with 14 bases lying between them.

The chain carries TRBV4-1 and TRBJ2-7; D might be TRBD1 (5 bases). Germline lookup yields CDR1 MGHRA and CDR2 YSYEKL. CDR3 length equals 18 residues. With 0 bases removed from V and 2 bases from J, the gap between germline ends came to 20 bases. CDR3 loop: CASSQERIDWGDPYEQYF. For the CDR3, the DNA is TGCGCCAGCAGCCAAGAGAGGATCGACTGGGGCGATCCCTACGAGCAGTACTTC.

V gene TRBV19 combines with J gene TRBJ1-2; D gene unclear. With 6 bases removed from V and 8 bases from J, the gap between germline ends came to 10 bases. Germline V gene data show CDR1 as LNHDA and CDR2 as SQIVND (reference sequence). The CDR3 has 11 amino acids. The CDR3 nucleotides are TGTGCCAGTAGATTTGGGGAGGGCTACACCTTC. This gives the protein CASRFGEGYTF.

CDR3 sequence: CASSFPGINIQYF. The CDR3 nucleotides are TGTGCCAGCAGCTTCCCAGGGATAAACATTCAGTACTTC. The V call is TRBV5-8, the J call TRBJ2-4, with D perhaps TRBD1 (5 bases). V was clipped by 2 bases and J by 6 bases, with 9 bases between them. Germline V lookup: CDR1 SGHTS, CDR2 YDEGEE. The CDR3 runs 13 residues.